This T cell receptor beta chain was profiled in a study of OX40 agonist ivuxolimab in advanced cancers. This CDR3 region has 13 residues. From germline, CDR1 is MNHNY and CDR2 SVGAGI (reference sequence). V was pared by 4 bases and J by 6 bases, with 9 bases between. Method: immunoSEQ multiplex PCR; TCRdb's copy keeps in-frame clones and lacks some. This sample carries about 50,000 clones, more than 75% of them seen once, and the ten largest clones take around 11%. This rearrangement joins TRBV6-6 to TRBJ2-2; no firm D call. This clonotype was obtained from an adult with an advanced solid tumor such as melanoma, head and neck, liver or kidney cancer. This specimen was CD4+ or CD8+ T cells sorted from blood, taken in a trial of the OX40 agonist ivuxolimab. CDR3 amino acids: CASSSASSGELFF. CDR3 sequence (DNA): TGTGCCAGCAGTTCCGCTAGTTCCGGGGAGCTGTTTTTT.